This TCR beta chain derives from a study of shared clonotypes between healthy human individuals. The overall study: Three plates were used per donor for CD4 naive, three for CD4 memory, two for CD8 naive and one for CD8 memory.

Sorted-subset replicate PCRs used 200 ng of genomic DNA. This amount corresponded to 30,000 to 35,000 T cell genomes. Profiled with immunoSEQ multiplex PCR; TCRdb holds only in-frame clones, not every one. The top ten hold roughly 10% of the sample, which has just under 350,000 clones, less than 75% seen once. The CDR3 is made up of 19 amino acids. J lost 1 base, V lost 2 bases, and 9 bases had no gene match. Germline V lookup: CDR1 SGDLS, CDR2 YYNGEE. Material for sequencing was memory CD4+ T cells sorted from blood. Subset meaning: CD45RA-negative fraction. The sequence came from a man aged 30-40 years in good health. The chain joins TRBV9 to TRBJ2-3, with 14 bases that match TRBD2. This CDR3 reads CASSVFPGLAGARTDTQYF. The CDR3 DNA is TGTGCCAGCAGCGTCTTCCCGGGACTAGCGGGAGCCCGCACAGATACGCAGTATTTT.